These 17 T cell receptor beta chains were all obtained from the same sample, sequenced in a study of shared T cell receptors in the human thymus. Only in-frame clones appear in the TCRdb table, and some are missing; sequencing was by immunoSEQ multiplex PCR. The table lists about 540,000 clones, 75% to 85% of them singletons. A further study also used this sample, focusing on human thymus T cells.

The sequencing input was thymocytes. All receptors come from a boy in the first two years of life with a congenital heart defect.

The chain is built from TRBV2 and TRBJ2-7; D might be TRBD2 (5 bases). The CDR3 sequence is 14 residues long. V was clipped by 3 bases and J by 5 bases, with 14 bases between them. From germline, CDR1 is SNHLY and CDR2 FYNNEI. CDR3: CASSEVEGIHEQYF. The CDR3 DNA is TGTGCCAGCAGTGAGGTCGAGGGTATCCACGAGCAGTACTTC.

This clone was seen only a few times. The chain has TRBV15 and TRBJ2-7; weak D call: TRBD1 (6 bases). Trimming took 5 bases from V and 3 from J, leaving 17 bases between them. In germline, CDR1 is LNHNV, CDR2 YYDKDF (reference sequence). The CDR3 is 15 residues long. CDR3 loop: CATSSQGQGNYEQYF. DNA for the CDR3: TGTGCCACCAGCTCCCAGGGGCAGGGTAACTACGAGCAGTACTTC.

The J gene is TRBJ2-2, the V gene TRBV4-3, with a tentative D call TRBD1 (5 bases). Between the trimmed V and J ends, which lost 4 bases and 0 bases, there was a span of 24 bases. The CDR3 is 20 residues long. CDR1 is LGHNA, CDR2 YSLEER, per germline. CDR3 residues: CASSPRQRSFFGANTGELFF. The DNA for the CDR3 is TGCGCCAGCAGCCCAAGACAGAGATCTTTCTTTGGAGCGAACACCGGGGAGCTGTTTTTT.

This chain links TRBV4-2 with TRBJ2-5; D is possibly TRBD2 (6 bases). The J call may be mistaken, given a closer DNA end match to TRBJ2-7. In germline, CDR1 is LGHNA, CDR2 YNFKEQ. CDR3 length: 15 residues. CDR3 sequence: CASSQAGRPLYEQYF. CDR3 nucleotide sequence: TGTGCCAGCAGCCAGGCGGGACGTCCGCTCTACGAGCAGTACTTC.

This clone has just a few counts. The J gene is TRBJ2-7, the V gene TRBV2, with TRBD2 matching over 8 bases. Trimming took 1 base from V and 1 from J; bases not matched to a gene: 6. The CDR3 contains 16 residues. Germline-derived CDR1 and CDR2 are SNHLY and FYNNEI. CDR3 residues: CASSEGGSGGSYEQYF. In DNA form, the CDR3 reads TGTGCCAGCAGTGAAGGGGGGAGCGGGGGATCCTACGAGCAGTACTTC.

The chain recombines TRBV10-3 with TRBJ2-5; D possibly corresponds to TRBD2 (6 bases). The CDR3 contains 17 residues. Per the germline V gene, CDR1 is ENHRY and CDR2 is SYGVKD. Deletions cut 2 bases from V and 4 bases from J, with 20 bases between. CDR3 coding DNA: TGTGCCATCAGTGAGCCGCCGGAGGGTTTGGCAGGAGAGACCCAGTACTTC. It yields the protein CAISEPPEGLAGETQYF.

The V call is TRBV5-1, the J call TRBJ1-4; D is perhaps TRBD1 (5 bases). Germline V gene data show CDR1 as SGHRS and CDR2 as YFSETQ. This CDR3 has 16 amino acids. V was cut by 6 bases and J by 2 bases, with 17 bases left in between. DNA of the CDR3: TGCGCCAGCAAAAAAGGGGCGGCAGGGACTAATGAAAAACTGTTTTTT. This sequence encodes CASKKGAAGTNEKLFF.

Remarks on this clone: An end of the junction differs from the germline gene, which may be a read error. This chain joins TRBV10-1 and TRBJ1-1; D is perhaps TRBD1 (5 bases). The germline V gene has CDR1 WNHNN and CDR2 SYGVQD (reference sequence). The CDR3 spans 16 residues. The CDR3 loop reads CASSESGGAMKTEAFF. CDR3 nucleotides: TGCGCCAGCAGTGAGTCGGGTGGGGCTATGAAAACTGAAGCTTTCTTT.

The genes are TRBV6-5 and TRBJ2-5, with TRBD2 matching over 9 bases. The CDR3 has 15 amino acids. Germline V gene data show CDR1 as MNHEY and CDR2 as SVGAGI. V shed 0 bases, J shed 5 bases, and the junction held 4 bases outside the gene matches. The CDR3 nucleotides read TGTGCCAGCAGTTACTCGCGGGAGGGCCTGGAGACCCAGTACTTC. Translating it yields CASSYSREGLETQYF.

The CDR3 nucleotides read TGTGCCTGGAGTCGCAGCGGGGGCATTCTCTACGAGCAGTACTTC. Its translation: CAWSRSGGILYEQYF. The rearrangement joins TRBV30 to TRBJ2-7; 8 nucleotides agree with TRBD2. The germline V gene has CDR1 GTSNPN and CDR2 SVGIG (reference sequence). The junction had 9 bases not matched to a gene; V was cut back by 2 bases and J by 3 bases. CDR3 length equals 15 residues.

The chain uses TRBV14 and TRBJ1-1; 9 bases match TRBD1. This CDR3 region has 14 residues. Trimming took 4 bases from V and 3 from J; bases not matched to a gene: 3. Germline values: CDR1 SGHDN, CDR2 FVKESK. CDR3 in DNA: TGTGCCAGCAGCCCGGACAGGGGAGACACTGAAGCTTTCTTT. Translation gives CASSPDRGDTEAFF.

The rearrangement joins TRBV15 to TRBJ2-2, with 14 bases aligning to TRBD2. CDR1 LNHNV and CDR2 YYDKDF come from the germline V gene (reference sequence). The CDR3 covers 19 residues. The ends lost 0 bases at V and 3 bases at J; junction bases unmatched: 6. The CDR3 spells CATSRDKEGLAGDTGELFF. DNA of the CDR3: TGTGCCACCAGCAGAGATAAGGAGGGACTAGCGGGAGACACCGGGGAGCTGTTTTTT.

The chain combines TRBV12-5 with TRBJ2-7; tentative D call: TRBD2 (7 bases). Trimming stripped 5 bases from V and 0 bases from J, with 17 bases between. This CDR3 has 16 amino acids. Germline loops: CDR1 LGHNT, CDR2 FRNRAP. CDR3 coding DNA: TGTGCTAGTGGTGGGGGGGGCACTAGACGCTCCTACGAGCAGTACTTC. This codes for CASGGGGTRRSYEQYF.

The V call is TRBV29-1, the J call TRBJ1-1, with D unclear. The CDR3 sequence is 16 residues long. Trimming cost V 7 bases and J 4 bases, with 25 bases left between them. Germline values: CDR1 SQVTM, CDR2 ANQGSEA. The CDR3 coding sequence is TGCAGCGGTTGGGGAGCTCGTAGACCAGGCGGCACTGAAGCTTTCTTT. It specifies CSGWGARRPGGTEAFF.

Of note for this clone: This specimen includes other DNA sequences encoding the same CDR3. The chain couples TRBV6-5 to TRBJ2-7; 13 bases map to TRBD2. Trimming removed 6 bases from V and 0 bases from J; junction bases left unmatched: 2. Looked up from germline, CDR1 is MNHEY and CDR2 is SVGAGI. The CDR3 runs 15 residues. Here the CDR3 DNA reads TGTGCCAGCAGCCGGACTAGCGGGAGCTCCTACGAGCAGTACTTC. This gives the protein CASSRTSGSSYEQYF.

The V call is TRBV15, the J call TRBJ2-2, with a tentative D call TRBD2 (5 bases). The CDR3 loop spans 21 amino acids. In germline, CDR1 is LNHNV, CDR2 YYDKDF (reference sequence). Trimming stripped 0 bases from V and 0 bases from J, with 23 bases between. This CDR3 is CATSRDRYSGSPPSNTGELFF. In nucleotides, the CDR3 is TGTGCCACCAGCAGAGATAGGTATTCGGGGTCCCCCCCATCGAACACCGGGGAGCTGTTTTTT.

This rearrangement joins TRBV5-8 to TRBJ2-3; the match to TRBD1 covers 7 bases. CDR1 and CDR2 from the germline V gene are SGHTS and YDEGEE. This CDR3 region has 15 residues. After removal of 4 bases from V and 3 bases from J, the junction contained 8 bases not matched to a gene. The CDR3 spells CASSMRPGGTDTQYF. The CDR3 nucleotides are TGTGCCAGCAGCATGCGACCAGGGGGAACAGATACGCAGTATTTT.